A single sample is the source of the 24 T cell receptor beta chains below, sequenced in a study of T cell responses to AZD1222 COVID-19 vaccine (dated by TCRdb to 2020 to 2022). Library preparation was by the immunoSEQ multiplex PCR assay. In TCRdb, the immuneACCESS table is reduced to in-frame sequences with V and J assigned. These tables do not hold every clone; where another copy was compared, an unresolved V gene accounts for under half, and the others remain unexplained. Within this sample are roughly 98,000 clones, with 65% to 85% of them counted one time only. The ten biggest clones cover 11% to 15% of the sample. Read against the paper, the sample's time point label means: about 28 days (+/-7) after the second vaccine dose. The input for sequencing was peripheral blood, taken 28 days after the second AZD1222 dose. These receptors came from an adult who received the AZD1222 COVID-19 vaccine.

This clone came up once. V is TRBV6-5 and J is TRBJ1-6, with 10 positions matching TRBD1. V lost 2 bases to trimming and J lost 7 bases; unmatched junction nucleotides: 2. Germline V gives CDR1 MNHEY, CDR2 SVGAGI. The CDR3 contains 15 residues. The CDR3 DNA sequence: TGTGCCAGCAGTTACGCGACAGGGGGCAATTCACCCCTCCACTTT. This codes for CASSYATGGNSPLHF.

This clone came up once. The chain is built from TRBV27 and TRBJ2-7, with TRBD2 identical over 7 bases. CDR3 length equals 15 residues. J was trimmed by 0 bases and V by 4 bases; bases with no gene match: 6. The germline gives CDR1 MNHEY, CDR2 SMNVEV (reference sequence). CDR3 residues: CASSSPAGSSYEQYF. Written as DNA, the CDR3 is TGTGCCAGCAGTTCGCCAGCGGGGTCCTCCTACGAGCAGTACTTC.

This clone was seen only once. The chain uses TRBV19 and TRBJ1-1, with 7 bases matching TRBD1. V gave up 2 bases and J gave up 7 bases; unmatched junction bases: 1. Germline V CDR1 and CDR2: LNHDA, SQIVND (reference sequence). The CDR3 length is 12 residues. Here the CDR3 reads CASSIRGREAFF. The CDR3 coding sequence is TGTGCCAGTAGTATAAGGGGGCGTGAAGCTTTCTTT. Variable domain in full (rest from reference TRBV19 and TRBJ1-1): DGGITQSPKYLFRKEGQNVTLSCEQNLNHDAMYWYRQDPGQGLRLIYYSQIVNDFQKGDIAEGYSVSREKKESFPLTVTSAQKNPTAFYLCASSIRGREAFFGQGTRLTVV.

The CDR3 DNA is TGTGCCAGCAGTTTATCCAGGGGGGGAGGCTACACCTTC. This sequence encodes CASSLSRGGGYTF. This chain uses TRBV28 with TRBJ1-2, with TRBD1 matching 7 bases. CDR1 is MDHEN and CDR2 is SYDVKM in the germline V gene. V shed 1 base, J shed 8 bases, and the junction held 4 bases outside the gene matches. This CDR3 region has 13 residues.

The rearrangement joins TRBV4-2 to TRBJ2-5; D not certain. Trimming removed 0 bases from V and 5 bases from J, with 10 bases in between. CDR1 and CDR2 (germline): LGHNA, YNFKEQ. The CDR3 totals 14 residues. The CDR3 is CASSQDGREETQYF. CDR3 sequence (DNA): TGTGCCAGCAGCCAAGATGGGCGTGAGGAGACCCAGTACTTC.

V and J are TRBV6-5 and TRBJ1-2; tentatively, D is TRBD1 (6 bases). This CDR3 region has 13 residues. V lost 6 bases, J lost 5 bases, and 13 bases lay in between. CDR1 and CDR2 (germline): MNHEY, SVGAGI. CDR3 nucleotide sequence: TGTGCCAGCAGAAACGACAGGAATTATGGCTACACCTTC. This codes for CASRNDRNYGYTF.

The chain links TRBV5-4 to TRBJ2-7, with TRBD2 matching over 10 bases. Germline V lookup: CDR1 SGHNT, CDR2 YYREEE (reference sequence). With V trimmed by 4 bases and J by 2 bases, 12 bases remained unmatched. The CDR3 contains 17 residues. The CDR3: CASSRDTRTSGAYEQYF. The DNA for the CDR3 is TGTGCCAGCAGCCGAGATACCCGGACTAGCGGAGCCTACGAGCAGTACTTC.

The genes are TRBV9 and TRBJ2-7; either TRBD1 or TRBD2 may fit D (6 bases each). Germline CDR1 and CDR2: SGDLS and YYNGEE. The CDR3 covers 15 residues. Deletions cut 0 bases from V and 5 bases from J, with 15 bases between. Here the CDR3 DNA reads TGTGCCAGCAGCGTAGGCCCGGGGGCCCGAGACGAGCAGTACTTC. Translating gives CASSVGPGARDEQYF.

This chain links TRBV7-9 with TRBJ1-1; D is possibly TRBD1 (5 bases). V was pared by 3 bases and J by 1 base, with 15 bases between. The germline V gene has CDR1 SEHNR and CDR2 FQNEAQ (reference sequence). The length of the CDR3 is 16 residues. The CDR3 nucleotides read TGTGCCAGCAGCTTGGGTCCTTCGACAGCGAACACTGAAGCTTTCTTT. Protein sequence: CASSLGPSTANTEAFF.

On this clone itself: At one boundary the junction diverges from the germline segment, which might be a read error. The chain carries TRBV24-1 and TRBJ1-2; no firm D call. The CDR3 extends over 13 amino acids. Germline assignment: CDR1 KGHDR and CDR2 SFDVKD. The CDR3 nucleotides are TGTGCCACCAGTGAGTCCGGAGGGAATGGGTACACCTTC. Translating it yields CATSESGGNGYTF.

This CDR3 is CASSEEAIQAQYF. In nucleotides, the CDR3 is TGTGCCAGCAGTGAAGAAGCCATTCAGGCGCAGTATTTT. This rearrangement joins TRBV2 to TRBJ2-3; D not resolved. Germline CDR1 SNHLY, CDR2 FYNNEI. CDR3 size: 13 residues. The ends were cut back, 1 base at V and 10 bases at J, with 12 bases in the middle.

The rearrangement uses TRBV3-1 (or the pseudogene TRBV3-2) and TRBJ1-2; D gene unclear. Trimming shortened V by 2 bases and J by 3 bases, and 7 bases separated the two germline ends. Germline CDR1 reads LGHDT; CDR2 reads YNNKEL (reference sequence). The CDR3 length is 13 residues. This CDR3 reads CASSQILDYGYTF. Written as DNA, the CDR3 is TGTGCCAGCAGCCAAATCTTGGACTATGGCTACACCTTC.

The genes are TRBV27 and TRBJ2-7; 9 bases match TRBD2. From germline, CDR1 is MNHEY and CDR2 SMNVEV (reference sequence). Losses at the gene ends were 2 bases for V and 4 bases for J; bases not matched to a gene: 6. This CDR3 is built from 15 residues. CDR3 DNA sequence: TGTGCCAGCAGTTTAATAGCGGGAGACTTTTACGAGCAGTACTTC. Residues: CASSLIAGDFYEQYF.

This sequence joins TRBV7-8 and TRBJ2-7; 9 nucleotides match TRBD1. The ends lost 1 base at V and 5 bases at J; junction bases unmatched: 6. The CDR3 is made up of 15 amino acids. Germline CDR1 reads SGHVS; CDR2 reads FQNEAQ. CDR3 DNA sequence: TGTGCCAGCAGCTTAGTCCCGGGACAGGGTAACGAGCAGTACTTC. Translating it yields CASSLVPGQGNEQYF.

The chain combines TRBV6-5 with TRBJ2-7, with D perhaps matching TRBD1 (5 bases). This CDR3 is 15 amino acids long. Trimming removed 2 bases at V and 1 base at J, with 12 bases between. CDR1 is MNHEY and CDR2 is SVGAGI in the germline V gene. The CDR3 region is CASSYGAATSYEQYF. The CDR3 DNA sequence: TGTGCCAGCAGTTACGGGGCGGCGACTTCCTACGAGCAGTACTTC.

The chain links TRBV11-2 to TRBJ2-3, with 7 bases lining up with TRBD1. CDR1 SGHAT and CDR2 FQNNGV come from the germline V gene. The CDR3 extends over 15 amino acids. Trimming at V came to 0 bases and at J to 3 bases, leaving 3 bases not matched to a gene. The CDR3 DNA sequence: TGTGCCAGCAGCTTAGACCAGGGGGAGACAGATACGCAGTATTTT. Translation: CASSLDQGETDTQYF. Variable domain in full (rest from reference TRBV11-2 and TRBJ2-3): EAGVAQSPRYKIIEKRQSVAFWCNPISGHATLYWYQQILGQGPKLLIQFQNNGVVDDSQLPKDRFSAERLKGVDSTLKIQPAKLEDSAVYLCASSLDQGETDTQYFGPGTRLTVL.

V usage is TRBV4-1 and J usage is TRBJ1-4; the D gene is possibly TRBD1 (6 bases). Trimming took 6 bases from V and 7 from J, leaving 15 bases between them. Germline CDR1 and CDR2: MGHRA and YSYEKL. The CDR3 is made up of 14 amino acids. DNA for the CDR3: TGCGCCAGCAGTCTAACAGGGTCCGGTGAAAAACTGTTTTTT. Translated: CASSLTGSGEKLFF.

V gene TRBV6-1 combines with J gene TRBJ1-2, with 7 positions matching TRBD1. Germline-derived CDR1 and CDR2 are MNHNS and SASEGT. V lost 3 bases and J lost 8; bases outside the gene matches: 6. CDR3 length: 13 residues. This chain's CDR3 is CASSEGQKDGYTF. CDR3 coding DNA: TGTGCCAGCAGTGAGGGACAGAAGGACGGCTACACCTTC.

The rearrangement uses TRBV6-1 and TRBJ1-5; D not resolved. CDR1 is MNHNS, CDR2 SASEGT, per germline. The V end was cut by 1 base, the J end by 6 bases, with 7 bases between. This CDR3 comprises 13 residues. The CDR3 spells CASSEGRGQPQHF. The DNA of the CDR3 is TGTGCCAGCAGTGAAGGACGGGGTCAGCCCCAGCATTTT.

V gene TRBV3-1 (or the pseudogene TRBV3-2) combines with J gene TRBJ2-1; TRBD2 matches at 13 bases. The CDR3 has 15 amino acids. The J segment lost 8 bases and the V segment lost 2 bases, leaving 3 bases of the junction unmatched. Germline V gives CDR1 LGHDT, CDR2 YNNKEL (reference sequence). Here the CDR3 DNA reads TGTGCCAGCAGCCAAAGAACTAGCGGGGGGGATGAGCAGTTCTTC. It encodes CASSQRTSGGDEQFF.

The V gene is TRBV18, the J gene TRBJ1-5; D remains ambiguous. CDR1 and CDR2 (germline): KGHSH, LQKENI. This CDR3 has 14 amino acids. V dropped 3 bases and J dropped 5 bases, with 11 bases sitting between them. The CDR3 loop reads CASSPGRADQPQHF. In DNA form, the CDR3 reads TGTGCCAGCTCACCGGGAAGGGCTGATCAGCCCCAGCATTTT.

The CDR3 DNA is TGTGCCAGCAGCTTTCCGGGGACTGAAGCTTTCTTT. Translated, it gives CASSFPGTEAFF. The chain joins TRBV5-4 to TRBJ1-1; unclear D gene. The CDR3 length is 12 residues. Between the trimmed V and J ends, which lost 2 bases and 5 bases, there was a span of 7 bases. Germline V gene data show CDR1 as SGHNT and CDR2 as YYREEE (reference sequence).

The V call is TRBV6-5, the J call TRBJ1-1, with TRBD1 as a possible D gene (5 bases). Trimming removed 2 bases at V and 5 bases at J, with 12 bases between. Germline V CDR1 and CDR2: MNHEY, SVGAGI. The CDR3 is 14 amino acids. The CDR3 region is CASSYSQGGTEAFF. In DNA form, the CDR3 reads TGTGCCAGCAGTTACAGTCAGGGTGGAACTGAAGCTTTCTTT.

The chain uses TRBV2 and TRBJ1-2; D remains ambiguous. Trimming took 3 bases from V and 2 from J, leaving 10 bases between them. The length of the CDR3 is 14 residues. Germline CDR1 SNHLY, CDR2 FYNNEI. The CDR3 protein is CASSEWVGNYGYTF. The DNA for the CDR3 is TGTGCCAGCAGTGAGTGGGTTGGGAACTATGGCTACACCTTC.